Included here is one T cell receptor (beta chain) sequence, with context. Its antigen target is currently unknown. Qualities for individual bases were not recorded, and no much larger clone is one base off. This entry belongs to a study of siplizumab effects on memory and regulatory T cells (dated by TCRdb to the late 2010s). For the wider study: Paired mixed lymphocyte reactions were run with siplizumab at approximately 0.98 ug/mL and without drug, across 8 or 9 responder-stimulator pairs. The effect of the anti-CD2 antibody siplizumab on alloreactive T-cell subsets was examined in allogeneic mixed lymphocyte reactions constructed from human PBMCs. Beyond this particular receptor, the publication reports: No functional confirmation was obtained for the suppressive function of proliferating Tregs from siplizumab cultures. For roughly 75-95% of proliferating CD4+ or CD8+ clones, no naive or memory phenotype could be assigned. Among mappable alloreactive CD4+ clones, the Treg-derived fraction averaged about 75% with siplizumab versus roughly 30% in control reactions. Unstimulated naive T cells appeared more diverse than memory T cells, and naive cells seemed to contribute substantially to the alloresponse. Sequences below about 10^-5 frequency were poorly captured, so only a minor fraction of alloreactive clones could be mapped to unstimulated subsets. The cumulative frequency of alloreactive sequences that could be traced back to unstimulated CD4+ memory T cells was significantly reduced by siplizumab.

For approximately six days, cells in the mixed lymphocyte reaction were kept in coculture at 37 degrees C. Responder PBMCs were labelled with CFSE and stimulator PBMCs were labelled with Violet Dye, after which the responder and stimulator PBMCs were mixed at a 1:1 ratio. Sorted unstimulated T cells, along with proliferating T cells recovered from mixed lymphocyte reactions, underwent TCRbeta CDR3 sequencing. Fresh whole blood from fewer than 12 HLA-typed healthy donors was used to isolate PBMCs. Proliferating CFSE-low responder T cells were FACS-sorted after the mixed lymphocyte reaction for TCR sequencing. For CDR1 and CDR2, the germline V gene lists SGHAT and FQNNGV. The CDR3 starts with the cysteine, ends with the phenylalanine, and has 15 residues. Only the CDR3 DNA stays, 45 bases, in frame from base 1. Trimming leaves V shorter by 5 bases and J shorter by 5 bases, with the junction holding 9 bases beyond the gene matches.

Preparation of the library involved the immunoSEQ multiplex PCR assay. Roughly 100,000 TCR templates per sample were assayed by the deep sequencing platform. Genomic DNA extracted from sorted T cells was used for TCRbeta CDR3 sequencing. As for the authors' bioinformatics: The R programming language was used for clonal analysis of TCRbeta CDR3 data. Alloreactive CD4+ and CD8+ clones were identified by comparing unstimulated samples to CFSE-low samples taken after the reaction. Regulatory or non-regulatory origin was assigned to alloreactive CD4+ clones by matching of sequences to sorted unstimulated Treg and non-Treg repertoires. TCRdb provides this immuneACCESS table in a form limited to in-frame rearrangements. Some clones are lacking; in checked studies, under half of them reflect an unresolved V gene, and why the rest are absent is not known. D and trimming come from the DNA, and the V and J calls and clone size come from that table. The sample table records about 13,000 clones; 40% of these occur just once. Roughly a tenth of the sample belongs to the ten largest clones.

The sequence joins TRBV11-2 to TRBJ2-7, and 10 junctional nucleotides match TRBD1. This TCR was sampled from a human donor in good health; the cells came from an allogeneic mixed lymphocyte reaction. Input material: CFSE-low (dividing) CD8+ T cells sorted from an allogeneic mixed lymphocyte reaction. DNA sequence: TGTGCCAGCAGCAAGCTGGGACAGGGGATAAACGAGCAGTACTTC. The translation is CASSKLGQGINEQYF.